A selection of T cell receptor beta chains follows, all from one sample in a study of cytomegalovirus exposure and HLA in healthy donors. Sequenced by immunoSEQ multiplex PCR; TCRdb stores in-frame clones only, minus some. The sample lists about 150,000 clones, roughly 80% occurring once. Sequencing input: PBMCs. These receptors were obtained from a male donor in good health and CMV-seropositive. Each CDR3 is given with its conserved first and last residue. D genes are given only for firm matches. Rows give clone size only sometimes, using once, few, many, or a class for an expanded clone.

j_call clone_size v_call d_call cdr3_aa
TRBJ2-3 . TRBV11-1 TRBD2 CASSLDLAGGPRRTDTQYF
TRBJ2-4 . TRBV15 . CATSRGSAGLKNIQYF
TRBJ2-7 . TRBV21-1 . CASTSPSGLFTYEQYF
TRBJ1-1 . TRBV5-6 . CATWTAPYMNTEAFF
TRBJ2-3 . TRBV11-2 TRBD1 CASSLIAGGADTQYF
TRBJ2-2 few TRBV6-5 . CASSEGDTGELFF
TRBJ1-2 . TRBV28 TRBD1 CASSLADRGFGYTF
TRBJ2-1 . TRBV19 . CASRTERTGGGEQFF
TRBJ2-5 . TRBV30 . CAWSLPVWETQYF
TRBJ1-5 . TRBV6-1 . CASEVEVGGNQPQHF